This T cell receptor (beta chain) was identified during a study of T-cell memory formation after mild COVID-19. Study-level information: In these data, TCR clusters were largely donor specific.

The CDR3 is made up of 14 amino acids. The V gene's germline CDR1 is MNHEY and CDR2 SVGEGT. Trimming took 4 bases from V and 3 from J, leaving 12 bases between them. A word on this clonotype: What it binds is unknown.

The study's findings and limits: The CD4+ clones that contracted clustered mainly within CM and EM, and the CD8+ clones concentrated in EMRA.

TCRdb reprocessed the 5' RACE reads via MiXCR and lists one record per CDR3 protein. Of roughly 340,000 distinct CDR3 sequences in the sample, 20% to 25% were seen once. The V call is TRBV6-2 or TRBV6-3, the J call TRBJ1-1, with D uncertain. The sequence was collected from a man aged 18 to 29 who had mild COVID-19 (a few samples of this study predate the infection). Cell type and time point are not known. Material: PBMCs or a T cell subset sorted from them (not recorded which). Here the CDR3 reads CASSSRDWDTEAFF. In DNA, the CDR3 is TGTGCCAGCAGTTCTAGGGATTGGGACACTGAAGCTTTCTTT.